This TCR beta chain was found in a study of cytomegalovirus exposure and HLA in healthy donors. General study findings and limits: What a later analysis reportedly showed was that an Asian-associated ancestry cluster had fewer N-insertions than the 666-donor mean. In a later analysis, the majority of CMV-associated beta chains seemingly showed HLA restriction. The study found most TCR sequences rare, yet found some public TCRs in many donors.

Of note for this clone: Its antigen is undetermined.

V lost 10 bases to trimming and J lost 6 bases; unmatched junction nucleotides: 12. In germline, CDR1 is WNHNN, CDR2 SYGVQD (reference sequence). This CDR3 has 14 amino acids. The PCR made use of 60 Vbeta and 13 Jbeta primers. Assay used: immunoSEQ multiplex PCR; TCRdb lists only in-frame clones, some missing. The sample has tens of thousands of clones. Material: PBMCs. The chain couples TRBV10-1 to TRBJ2-1; 7 bases fit TRBD2. This TCR came from a male donor in good health and CMV-seronegative. The CDR3 DNA reads as TGCGCCACCTCATCTCGCAGCGGGGTCAATGAGCAGTTCTTC. Translated, it gives CATSSRSGVNEQFF.